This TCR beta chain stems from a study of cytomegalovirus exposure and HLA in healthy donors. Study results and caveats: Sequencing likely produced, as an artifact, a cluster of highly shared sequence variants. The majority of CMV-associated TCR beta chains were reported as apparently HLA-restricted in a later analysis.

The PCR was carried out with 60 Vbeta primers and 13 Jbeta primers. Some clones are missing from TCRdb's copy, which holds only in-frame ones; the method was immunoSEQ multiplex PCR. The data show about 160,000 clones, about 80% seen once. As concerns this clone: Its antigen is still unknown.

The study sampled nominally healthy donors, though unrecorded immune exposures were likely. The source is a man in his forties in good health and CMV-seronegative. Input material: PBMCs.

The CDR3 spells CATIGTSGNYEQYF. For the CDR3, the DNA is TGTGCCACCATTGGGACTAGCGGTAACTACGAGCAGTACTTC. This rearrangement joins TRBV6-5 to TRBJ2-7, with 11 nucleotides matching TRBD2. V dropped 10 bases and J dropped 3; count of bases not matched to a gene: 8. Germline V gives CDR1 MNHEY, CDR2 SVGAGI. CDR3 length: 14 amino acids.